The T cell receptor (beta chain) described here comes from a study of PD-L1 blockade in urothelial cancer. CDR1 and CDR2 (germline): MNHEY, SMNVEV (reference sequence). The V end lost 3 bases, the J end lost 5 bases, and 7 bases lay between the germline ends. The CDR3 length is 13 residues. The assay was immunoSEQ multiplex PCR, and TCRdb's table has in-frame clones only and misses some. The repertoire holds some 60,000 clones, 86% seen once, with less than 3.5% in the top ten. This chain connects TRBV27 to TRBJ1-4, with D tentatively TRBD1 (5 bases). The source material was PBMCs, sampled around atezolizumab (anti-PD-L1) treatment. This sequence was found in a man in his fifties with urothelial cancer. CDR3 in amino acids: CASSLPGNEKLFF. The CDR3 bases are TGTGCCAGCAGTTTGCCAGGGAATGAAAAACTGTTTTTT.